Presented here are 25 T cell receptor beta chains from one specimen sequenced in a study of T cell repertoires in cytomegalovirus infection. MiXCR, applied by TCRdb to the reads, yields one record per CDR3 protein. The sample consists of roughly 860,000 distinct CDR3 sequences, approximately 32% of them appearing once. Their recognized antigens are unknown. Sequencing used cultured CD8+ T cells from PBMCs, obtained from culture after CMV antigen stimulation. These receptors came from a human donor in good health (CMV status not recorded). Some clones in this sample may be carry-over from other donors' samples.

V gene TRBV10-3 combines with J gene TRBJ1-2; D is perhaps TRBD1 (5 bases). The CDR3 sequence is 13 residues long. CDR1 ENHRY and CDR2 SYGVKD come from the germline V gene. V was clipped by 0 bases and J by 7 bases, with 9 bases between them. CDR3 coding DNA: TGTGCCATCAGTGAGTCGCGAGGGGTTGGCTACACCTTC. Protein: CAISESRGVGYTF.

The J gene is TRBJ2-1, the V gene TRBV18; maybe TRBD2 (6 bases). The V and J ends lost 0 bases and 7 bases respectively, with 13 bases between them. This CDR3 comprises 15 residues. Germline V gene lookup returns CDR1 KGHSH and CDR2 LQKENI. CDR3 residues: CASSPPLARYNEQFF. CDR3 nucleotide sequence: TGTGCCAGCTCACCACCCCTAGCGAGGTATAATGAGCAGTTCTTC. The full variable domain, with the rest looked up from reference TRBV18 and TRBJ2-1, is NAGVMQNPRHLVRRRGQEARLRCSPMKGHSHVYWYRQLPEEGLKFMVYLQKENIIDESGMPKERFSAEFPKEGPSILRIQQVVRGDSAAYFCASSPPLARYNEQFFGPGTRLTVL.

The chain uses TRBV2 and TRBJ2-2, with D maybe TRBD2 (5 bases). Germline assignment: CDR1 SNHLY and CDR2 FYNNEI. The CDR3 is made up of 12 amino acids. Deletions cut 11 bases from V and 4 bases from J, with 11 bases between. CDR3 nucleotides: TGTGCCCTCTGGGGAGTCACCGGGGAGCTGTTTTTT. This encodes CALWGVTGELFF.

The chain employs TRBV12-5 and TRBJ2-2, with D possibly matching TRBD2 (5 bases). V was shortened by 3 bases and J by 5 bases, with 10 bases between the two germline ends. Germline CDR1 LGHNT, CDR2 FRNRAP. This CDR3 is 14 amino acids long. This chain's CDR3 is CASGFQLVTGELFF. Here the CDR3 DNA reads TGTGCTAGTGGTTTCCAACTAGTGACCGGGGAGCTGTTTTTT.

This clonotype was recorded a few times. DNA for the CDR3: TGTGCCAGCTTGGGTTCGGGGGGCAACGAGCAGTTCTTC. It specifies CASLGSGGNEQFF. The J gene is TRBJ2-1, the V gene TRBV6-1; weak D call: TRBD2 (7 bases). Germline V lookup: CDR1 MNHNS, CDR2 SASEGT. V lost 8 bases and J 10 bases, leaving 18 bases between the germline ends. The CDR3 contains 13 residues.

This chain links TRBV5-8 with TRBJ1-1; D might be TRBD1 (5 bases). Germline V gene data show CDR1 as SGHTS and CDR2 as YDEGEE. The CDR3 totals 14 residues. V lost 6 bases and J lost 6, with 18 bases in between. The CDR3 bases are TGTGCCAGCACCCTGAGGAGGGGCCAATCTGAAGCTTTCTTT. Translating it yields CASTLRRGQSEAFF.

A remark on this clonotype: An end of the junction differs from the germline gene, which may be a read error. CDR3 in DNA: TGTGCCAGCAGTTTATTGCGAGGGAGCACTCAGCCCCAGCATTTT. Amino acids: CASSLLRGSTQPQHF. The V call is TRBV28, the J call TRBJ1-5; unclear D gene. There are 15 residues in the CDR3. Germline lookup yields CDR1 MDHEN and CDR2 SYDVKM.

This clonotype was detected only a few times. The genes are TRBV6-5 and TRBJ2-7, with TRBD1 matching over 8 bases. There are 13 residues in the CDR3. The germline V gene has CDR1 MNHEY and CDR2 SVGAGI. The trim removed 4 bases at V and 7 bases at J, leaving 6 bases unmatched. Here the CDR3 DNA reads TGTGCCAGCAGTTCCAGGGGGCCGGGAGAGCAGTACGTC. Protein: CASSSRGPGEQYV.

This clonotype was found a few times. The chain has TRBV7-9 and TRBJ2-3; the match to TRBD2 covers 8 bases. Losses at the gene ends were 2 bases for V and 7 bases for J; bases not matched to a gene: 14. This CDR3 has 17 residues. Looked up from germline, CDR1 is SEHNR and CDR2 is FQNEAQ (reference sequence). DNA for the CDR3: TGTGCCAGCAGCTTACCTGTTAGCGGGGTTGATAAAAATACGCAGTATTTT. Translation gives CASSLPVSGVDKNTQYF.

This clonotype was picked up a small number of times. The V call is TRBV5-4, the J call TRBJ1-2; 7 bases map to TRBD1. CDR3 length: 13 residues. The trim removed 4 bases at V and 6 bases at J, leaving 6 bases unmatched. The V gene's germline CDR1 is SGHNT and CDR2 YYREEE (reference sequence). The CDR3 here is CASSGTARHGYTF. CDR3 nucleotides: TGTGCCAGCAGCGGGACAGCGCGGCATGGCTACACCTTC.

This clonotype was observed a handful of times. This sequence joins TRBV5-8 and TRBJ2-1, with D uncertain. Trimming took 3 bases from V and 4 from J, leaving 8 bases between them. The CDR3 is made up of 13 amino acids. CDR1 SGHTS and CDR2 YDEGEE come from the germline V gene. The CDR3 here is CASSSLYYNEQFF. CDR3 bases: TGTGCCAGCAGCTCTCTATATTACAATGAGCAGTTCTTC.

This clonotype was detected ten times or more. The chain uses TRBV27 and TRBJ1-5; D is undetermined. The CDR3 length is 15 residues. The germline gives CDR1 MNHEY, CDR2 SMNVEV (reference sequence). V was clipped by 0 bases and J by 0 bases, with 6 bases between them. As DNA, the CDR3 is TGTGCCAGCAGTTTATCGAGGTATAGCAATCAGCCCCAGCATTTT. Translating it yields CASSLSRYSNQPQHF.

The rearrangement uses TRBV10-3 and TRBJ2-2; a weak D match, TRBD1 (5 bases). V gave up 6 bases and J gave up 5 bases, with 7 bases separating them. The CDR3 loop spans 12 amino acids. CDR1 is ENHRY and CDR2 is SYGVKD in the germline V gene. DNA of the CDR3: TGTGCCATCAGAGCAGGGACCGGGGAGCTGTTTTTT. Its protein is CAIRAGTGELFF.

V gene TRBV19 combines with J gene TRBJ1-1; D remains ambiguous. The V end lost 4 bases, the J end lost 4 bases, and 10 bases lay between the germline ends. The length of the CDR3 is 13 residues. Germline loops: CDR1 LNHDA, CDR2 SQIVND (reference sequence). The CDR3 nucleotides read TGTGCCAGTAGTAGAGGACTGAGCACTGAAGCTTTCTTT. Protein sequence: CASSRGLSTEAFF.

This clonotype was counted between two and nine times. The chain joins TRBV2 to TRBJ2-1, with D tentatively TRBD1 (5 bases). The length of the CDR3 is 16 residues. Trimming removed 5 bases at V and 2 bases at J, with 16 bases between. Germline V gives CDR1 SNHLY, CDR2 FYNNEI. CDR3 sequence reads: CASSPKRGITYNEQFF. The CDR3 nucleotides are TGTGCCAGCAGTCCGAAAAGGGGAATCACCTACAATGAGCAGTTCTTC.

The V call is TRBV6-2 or TRBV6-3, the J call TRBJ1-2, with D tentatively TRBD1 (5 bases). The CDR3 totals 12 residues. The germline V and J ends were trimmed by 5 bases and 14 bases, with 18 bases remaining between them. Germline lookup yields CDR1 MNHEY and CDR2 SVGEGT. The CDR3 DNA is TGTGCCAGCAGTGCCGGTCGGGGCCAGTTTACCTTC. Translating gives CASSAGRGQFTF.

In this sample, this clonotype turned up a few times. The J gene is TRBJ2-3, the V gene TRBV7-9, with a tentative D call TRBD2 (6 bases). Trimming removed 11 bases at V and 0 bases at J, with 15 bases between. The CDR3 contains 14 residues. Germline values: CDR1 SEHNR, CDR2 FQNEAQ (reference sequence). CDR3 loop: CAGMTSFSTDTQYF. The CDR3 DNA sequence: TGTGCCGGCATGACTAGTTTTAGCACAGATACGCAGTATTTT.

This chain links TRBV6-1 with TRBJ2-7; a weak D match, TRBD1 (5 bases). Per the germline V gene, CDR1 is MNHNS and CDR2 is SASEGT. The CDR3 extends over 16 amino acids. V lost 3 bases to trimming and J lost 2 bases, with 17 bases between them. The CDR3 reads CASSEAPGQGTYEQYF. The CDR3 DNA reads as TGTGCCAGCAGTGAGGCCCCTGGGCAGGGCACCTACGAGCAGTACTTC.

The rearrangement uses TRBV28 and TRBJ1-2; D is unresolved. Germline V gives CDR1 MDHEN, CDR2 SYDVKM. Trimming took 5 bases from V and 7 from J, leaving 5 bases between them. The CDR3 contains 10 residues. The CDR3 protein is CASSHTGYTF. CDR3 DNA sequence: TGTGCCAGCAGTCACACTGGCTACACCTTC.

The table lists this clonotype with a few counts. The chain uses TRBV11-2 and TRBJ1-1; TRBD1 is a possible D gene (6 bases). Germline CDR1 SGHAT, CDR2 FQNNGV. V lost 5 bases and J 4 bases, leaving 17 bases between the germline ends. CDR3 size: 15 residues. CDR3 residues: CASSPRQAVFTEAFF. The DNA of the CDR3 is TGTGCCAGCAGCCCTCGACAGGCTGTGTTCACTGAAGCTTTCTTT.

This clonotype was recorded at least ten times. The chain uses TRBV6-2 or TRBV6-3 and TRBJ2-7; TRBD1 agrees at 11 bases. V lost 0 bases and J lost 4; bases outside the gene matches: 2. Germline CDR1 reads MNHEY; CDR2 reads SVGEGT. This CDR3 has 15 amino acids. The DNA of the CDR3 is TGTGCCAGCAGTTACTCGAGGGACAGGGGGTACGAGCAGTACGTC. This encodes CASSYSRDRGYEQYV.

In DNA, the CDR3 is TGTGCCAGTAGTATCGAATCGGTAGCGGGGGGATACAATGAGCAGTTCTTC. This encodes CASSIESVAGGYNEQFF. The V gene is TRBV19, the J gene TRBJ2-1; 10 positions agree with TRBD2. The CDR3 is 17 residues long. The germline gives CDR1 LNHDA, CDR2 SQIVND (reference sequence). J gave up 4 bases and V 3 bases, and 9 bases lay outside the gene matches.

This chain connects TRBV6-1 to TRBJ2-1; 8 bases are a match to TRBD1. This CDR3 is 16 amino acids long. CDR1 is MNHNS and CDR2 is SASEGT in the germline V gene. Trimming took 5 bases from V and 0 from J; bases not matched to a gene: 6. The CDR3 protein is CASSSWTGNSYNEQFF. CDR3 coding DNA: TGTGCCAGCAGTTCTTGGACAGGGAACTCCTACAATGAGCAGTTCTTC.

This clonotype was observed a handful of times. This chain joins TRBV5-6 and TRBJ2-1; tentatively, D is TRBD1 (6 bases). V shed 5 bases and J shed 2 bases, with 17 bases lying between them. From germline, CDR1 is SGHDT and CDR2 YYEEEE. The CDR3 covers 16 residues. As DNA, the CDR3 is TGTGCCAGCAGGTCCGGACAGATAATAACCTACAATGAGCAGTTCTTC. Its protein is CASRSGQIITYNEQFF.

This chain uses TRBV27 with TRBJ2-7; 7 nucleotides match TRBD1. With V trimmed by 8 bases and J by 6 bases, 10 bases remained unmatched. Germline V gives CDR1 MNHEY, CDR2 SMNVEV (reference sequence). The CDR3 is 13 residues long. CDR3 nucleotides: TGTGCCAGCGCGGACAGGTTCGTAAGCGAGCAGTACTTC. This translates into CASADRFVSEQYF.